This passage covers 2 T cell receptor beta chains from one sample sequenced in a study of regulatory T cells in long-lasting Graves disease (dated by TCRdb to about 2021). What the time point label conveys for this sample: newly diagnosed GD, antithyroid drugs for less than 3 months. For both TCR sequencing and RNA sequencing, RNA was extracted from PBMCs in TRIzol. The library was built by means of multiplex PCR. Sequencing instrument: Illumina HiSeq 4000. TCR beta libraries were built with iRepertoire HTBI primers and Arm-PCR amplification of CDR3 regions. TCRdb itself trimmed the public reads at Q25 with fastp, ran MiXCR and retained productive beta chains. All rows with the same CDR3 protein become a single entry with the most common DNA and genes. Here the sample has about 530,000 distinct CDR3 sequences; about 15% occur a single time. The top ten hold roughly 25% of the sample. The same sample was also used in a study of T cells in Graves' hyperthyroidism and ophthalmopathy.

The source material was peripheral blood mononuclear cells (PBMCs), sampled at new diagnosis, from a patient treated with antithyroid drugs. The receptors derive from a woman aged 40-65 years with Graves disease. Donor details come from another sample of the same person, matched by shared clones.

This clonotype was seen repeatedly, ten times or more. The chain joins TRBV7-8 to TRBJ1-4; D is possibly TRBD1 (5 bases). This CDR3 spans 14 amino acids. V lost 1 base to trimming and J lost 8 bases, with 11 bases between them. The germline V gene encodes CDR1 SGHVS and CDR2 FQNEAQ. The CDR3 sequence is CASSLDGGQEKLFF. For the CDR3, the DNA is TGTGCCAGCAGCTTAGATGGGGGTCAGGAAAAACTGTTTTTT.

This clonotype turned up a few times. The CDR3 loop reads CASGSKGFSGELFF. DNA of the CDR3: TGTGCCAGCGGCAGTAAGGGGTTTAGCGGGGAGCTGTTTTTT. The chain carries TRBV12-3 or TRBV12-4 and TRBJ2-2, with TRBD1 as a possible D gene (5 bases). V lost 8 bases and J 7 bases, leaving 17 bases between the germline ends. This CDR3 is built from 14 residues.